This T cell receptor beta chain is from a study of quantifying T cell responses using KT2 cells (TCRdb year 2017). In terms of the full investigation: RNA was DNase-treated and reverse transcribed with TCR alpha and beta constant-region primers, mostly using SuperScript III. The efficiency of the T4 ligation step under optimum conditions was estimated to be greater than 8.5%. PCR2 was run as a SYBR Green qPCR and stopped at a predetermined fluorescence threshold to avoid over-amplification.

Unmatched junction bases come to 1, with V trimmed by 2 bases and J by 4 bases. Inclusive of the bounding cysteine and phenylalanine, the CDR3 is 14 residues long. The DNA shown is the 42-base CDR3, in frame from base 1. The germline V gene yields MNHEY for CDR1 and SVGAGI for CDR2. As to this clonotype: Its specific antigen is unknown. Base-call qualities are not available, and no considerably larger clone is one nucleotide away.

Known numbers of KT2, a T cell clone whose TCR had been sequenced previously, were spiked into unfractionated PBMC to test the sensitivity and accuracy of the pipeline. KT2 cells were mixed with a fixed number of PBMC to create a range of KT2-to-PBMC ratios. General findings and caveats noted by the study authors: KT2 sequences were still detected at the lowest spike-in tested, roughly one KT2 cell per 100,000 PBMC. The numbers of KT2 alpha and beta sequences increased linearly with the number of input KT2 cells across several orders of magnitude. Detection of KT2 sequences showed saturation at very high KT2 spike-in numbers. The study did not include a side-by-side comparison of this pipeline with other TCR sequencing techniques.

Libraries came from UMI-ligation and nested PCR. A single-stranded oligonucleotide bearing the Illumina SP2 sequence and a UMI was ligated to the 3' end of the cDNA with T4 RNA ligase 1. PCR1 consisted of 4 cycles (98 degrees C 15 s, 69 degrees C 30 s, 72 degrees C 40 s), and for the beta primer an equimolar mix of RC1.1 and RC1.2 was used to cover TRBC1 and TRBC2. Starting at PCR2, TCR alpha and beta chains were handled separately, and sample indices and Illumina adaptors were added. The UMI was composed of 12 random nucleotides, arranged as two hexamers separated by a spacer, and was positioned after an 8-base spacer. Libraries were sequenced on an Illumina MiSeq using v2 2x251 paired-end chemistry, with some 13 samples typically included per run. To boost diversity, each sequencing library was supplemented with PhiX DNA at roughly 4.5-7.5%. As for the original processing: Raw reads were converted to FASTQ with bcl2fastq and were demultiplexed by dual indices with Demultiplexor. V and J genes were assigned by Decombinator through tag matching, with a single base-pair mismatch permitted. UMIs were used by Collapsinator to correct both sequencing errors and frequency errors caused by PCR heterogeneity. Decombinator identifiers were converted to nucleotide sequence by CDR3Translator, the sequences were translated to amino acids, and CDR3 was extracted using C- and N-terminal motifs. A cluster of KT2 sequences sharing one unique molecular identifier was counted as one distinct KT2 TCR. TCRdb reprocessed the public reads (quality trimming at Q25 with fastp, clone calling with MiXCR) and kept in-frame beta chains. Under each unique CDR3 protein, matching rows form one entry showing the most common genes and DNA. For this entry, the V and J calls and clone size follow TCRdb and not the study's own pipeline. This sample is represented by about 33,000 distinct CDR3 sequences; around a tenth of them were singletons. Roughly 10% of the sample lies in the top ten.

The sequenced sample consisted of PBMCs spiked with cells of the T cell clone KT2. The receptor's source is a human donor. The chain was built from TRBV6-5 and TRBJ2-1; 8 nucleotides in the junction match TRBD1. CDR3 region: CASSYRDRYNEQFF. In nucleotides, the sequence is TGTGCCAGCAGTTACAGGGACAGGTACAATGAGCAGTTCTTC.